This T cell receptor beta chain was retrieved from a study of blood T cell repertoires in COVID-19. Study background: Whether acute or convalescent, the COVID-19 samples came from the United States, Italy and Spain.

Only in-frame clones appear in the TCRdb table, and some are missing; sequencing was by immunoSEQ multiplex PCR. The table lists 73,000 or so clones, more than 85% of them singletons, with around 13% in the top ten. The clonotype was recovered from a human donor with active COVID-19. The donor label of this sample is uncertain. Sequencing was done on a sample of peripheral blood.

The CDR3 is CAISEREGDEQFF. In nucleotides, the CDR3 is TGTGCCATCAGTGAGCGGGAAGGAGATGAGCAGTTCTTC. The V gene is TRBV10-3, the J gene TRBJ2-1; possibly TRBD2 for D (5 bases). V was clipped by 2 bases and J by 8 bases, with 10 bases between them. CDR1 is ENHRY and CDR2 is SYGVKD in the germline V gene. This CDR3 is built from 13 residues.